The 4 T cell receptor beta chains in this list originate from one sample, sequenced in a study of patients and donors after allogeneic stem cell transplantation. TCRdb re-analysed the RT-PCR reads in MiXCR, keeping a single row per CDR3 protein. Of around 240,000 distinct CDR3 sequences in the sample, roughly 15% were seen once. Sequenced material: blood, either unsorted or a sorted T cell fraction (not recorded which). Receptors originate from a human donor who was either an allogeneic HSCT recipient or a stem cell or donor lymphocyte infusion donor (not recorded which). It is not recorded whose cells these are; they may come from a transplant donor.

This clonotype was counted between two and nine times. The V and J genes are TRBV24-1 and TRBJ1-2; 7 nucleotides match TRBD1. The length of the CDR3 is 14 residues. Germline CDR1 KGHDR, CDR2 SFDVKD. Trimming took 5 bases from V and 6 from J; bases not matched to a gene: 8. CDR3 residues: CATSGIDRVNGYTF. The CDR3 DNA follows: TGTGCCACCAGTGGCATCGACAGGGTAAATGGCTACACCTTC.

As regards this clonotype: This CDR3 fails to terminate in the conserved phenylalanine or tryptophan, so it likely reflects a read error. J is TRBJ2-5 and V is TRBV20-1; 8 bases line up with TRBD1. The CDR3 has 12 amino acids. CDR1 and CDR2 (germline): DFQATT, SNEGSKA (reference sequence). J gave up 4 bases and V 6 bases, and 4 bases lay outside the gene matches. The CDR3 DNA is TGCAGTGCCCCCGGACAGGGAGAGACCCAGTACTCC. Encoded protein: CSAPGQGETQYS.

Ten or more counts support this clonotype. The genes are TRBV25-1 and TRBJ1-5, with 10 bases identical to TRBD1. The CDR3 is made up of 16 amino acids. With V trimmed by 3 bases and J by 4 bases, 6 bases remained unmatched. CDR1 and CDR2 (germline): MGHDK, SYGVNS. In DNA form, the CDR3 reads TGTGCCAGCAGTGACTCCGGGACAGGGGCAAATCAGCCCCAGCATTTT. Translating gives CASSDSGTGANQPQHF.

This chain uses TRBV19 with TRBJ2-3, with D possibly being TRBD2 (5 bases). V was cut by 4 bases and J by 4 bases, with 15 bases left in between. This CDR3 comprises 15 residues. Germline-derived CDR1 and CDR2 are LNHDA and SQIVND (reference sequence). The CDR3: CASSSSRDQSDTQYF. DNA of the CDR3: TGTGCCAGTAGTAGTAGTCGGGATCAATCAGATACGCAGTATTTT.